One and the same sample provided the 25 T cell receptor beta chains below, sequenced in a study of blood T cell repertoires in COVID-19. Clones were sequenced by immunoSEQ multiplex PCR, and TCRdb holds only the in-frame ones, with some missing. The table includes some 250,000 clones, 88% detected once. Sequenced input: peripheral blood. These receptor sequences come from a woman aged 40 to 50 who had recovered from COVID-19.

The chain links TRBV12-3 or TRBV12-4 to TRBJ2-7; D may be TRBD1 (6 bases). V dropped 6 bases and J dropped 0 bases, with 6 bases sitting between them. This CDR3 has 12 residues. CDR3 residues: CASRDSSYEQYF. The CDR3 DNA sequence: TGTGCCAGCAGGGACAGCTCCTACGAGCAGTACTTC.

In DNA form, the CDR3 reads TGTGCCAGCAGCCACCGACAGAGCTATGGCTACACCTTC. It translates to CASSHRQSYGYTF. The V and J genes are TRBV3-1 (or the pseudogene TRBV3-2) and TRBJ1-2; tentative D call: TRBD1 (5 bases). With 3 bases removed from V and 4 bases from J, the gap between germline ends came to 9 bases. The CDR3 sequence is 13 residues long. Germline CDR1 and CDR2: LGHDT and YNNKEL (reference sequence).

The chain has TRBV9 and TRBJ2-1; D is unresolved. The CDR3 contains 11 residues. The ends were cut back, 4 bases at V and 7 bases at J, with 6 bases in the middle. Germline lookup yields CDR1 SGDLS and CDR2 YYNGEE. The CDR3 spells CASSRRNEQFF. CDR3 bases: TGTGCCAGCAGCAGGCGGAATGAGCAGTTCTTC.

The chain employs TRBV11-2 and TRBJ2-7, with 8 bases aligning to TRBD2. CDR3 length equals 16 residues. The trim removed 1 base at V and 0 bases at J, leaving 5 bases unmatched. Germline lookup yields CDR1 SGHAT and CDR2 FQNNGV. The CDR3 DNA reads as TGTGCCAGCAGCTTAGCCGCACTAGCGGCCTCCTACGAGCAGTACTTC. This encodes CASSLAALAASYEQYF.

The chain joins TRBV9 to TRBJ2-7; D is perhaps TRBD2 (6 bases). This CDR3 spans 15 amino acids. V lost 0 bases and J lost 3, with 13 bases in between. The germline V gene encodes CDR1 SGDLS and CDR2 YYNGEE. The CDR3 coding sequence is TGTGCCAGCAGCGTAGGGGCTAGCGAAGGCTACGAGCAGTACTTC. Translated: CASSVGASEGYEQYF.

The chain links TRBV10-3 to TRBJ1-1, with 7 bases lining up with TRBD1. The ends lost 7 bases at V and 4 bases at J; junction bases unmatched: 6. The CDR3 runs to 13 residues. The germline V gene encodes CDR1 ENHRY and CDR2 SYGVKD. CDR3 region: CAIMGSGGTEAFF. The CDR3 DNA follows: TGTGCCATCATGGGTTCAGGGGGCACTGAAGCTTTCTTT.

The chain has TRBV7-2 and TRBJ2-7, with a weak D call TRBD2 (6 bases). V was clipped by 3 bases and J by 1 base, with 10 bases between them. This CDR3 spans 14 amino acids. Germline V gene data show CDR1 as SGHTA and CDR2 as FQGNSA. In DNA form, the CDR3 reads TGTGCCAGCAGCTTCCCGGGGGTATCCTACGAGCAGTACTTC. Amino acid sequence: CASSFPGVSYEQYF.

This rearrangement joins TRBV6-5 to TRBJ2-3; 7 bases map to TRBD1. V lost 6 bases to trimming and J lost 0 bases; unmatched junction nucleotides: 3. Germline V lookup: CDR1 MNHEY, CDR2 SVGAGI. The CDR3 loop spans 14 amino acids. CDR3 DNA sequence: TGTGCCAGCAGGGACAGGTATAGCACAGATACGCAGTATTTT. Its protein is CASRDRYSTDTQYF.

This clone was found once. CDR3 sequence reads: CASSIVGTRGGNQPQHF. The CDR3 DNA sequence: TGTGCCAGTAGTATAGTGGGGACCAGGGGAGGCAATCAGCCCCAGCATTTT. This chain uses TRBV19 with TRBJ1-5; TRBD1 might be the D (6 bases). With 1 base removed from V and 2 bases from J, the gap between germline ends came to 15 bases. Germline lookup yields CDR1 LNHDA and CDR2 SQIVND (reference sequence). This CDR3 contains 17 residues.

The V and J genes are TRBV9 and TRBJ2-2; TRBD2 aligns across 10 bases. This CDR3 contains 15 residues. The germline gives CDR1 SGDLS, CDR2 YYNGEE. J lost 8 bases, V lost 4 bases, and 8 bases had no gene match. CDR3 bases: TGTGCCAGCAGCCCCCTAGCGGGAGTGGCGGGGGAGCTGTTTTTT. Protein: CASSPLAGVAGELFF.

The CDR3 spells CASSQDWGGRWTGELFF. For the CDR3, the DNA is TGTGCCAGCAGCCAAGATTGGGGCGGGAGGTGGACCGGGGAGCTGTTTTTT. The V gene is TRBV3-1 (or the pseudogene TRBV3-2), the J gene TRBJ2-2, with 8 bases lining up with TRBD2. The V and J ends lost 0 bases and 5 bases, in that order; junction bases with no gene match: 8. There are 17 residues in the CDR3. Germline CDR1 and CDR2: LGHDT and YNNKEL (reference sequence).

The rearrangement uses TRBV18 and TRBJ2-3; 7 bases align to TRBD2. The germline V gene has CDR1 KGHSH and CDR2 LQKENI. The junction had 10 bases not matched to a gene; V was cut back by 11 bases and J by 5 bases. This CDR3 contains 13 residues. The CDR3: CAAAGLTRDTQYF. Here the CDR3 DNA reads TGTGCCGCTGCGGGACTAACCCGAGATACGCAGTATTTT.

This clone was seen only once. This rearrangement joins TRBV6-5 to TRBJ1-3; tentatively, D is TRBD1 (6 bases). The ends were cut back, 2 bases at V and 4 bases at J, with 12 bases in the middle. The CDR3 covers 15 residues. CDR1 is MNHEY, CDR2 SVGAGI, per germline. As DNA, the CDR3 is TGTGCCAGCAGTTACGGGGGGGCGGCGGGAAACACCATATATTTT. It encodes CASSYGGAAGNTIYF.

This clone was observed a single time. The V gene is TRBV7-9, the J gene TRBJ2-1; no reliable D call. The CDR3 length is 12 residues. Trimming left V 1 base short and J 10 bases short, with 8 bases between. Germline CDR1 reads SEHNR; CDR2 reads FQNEAQ (reference sequence). CDR3 loop: CASSLVGREQFF. CDR3 nucleotide sequence: TGTGCCAGCAGCTTAGTGGGCAGGGAGCAGTTCTTC.

The V and J genes are TRBV3-1 (or the pseudogene TRBV3-2) and TRBJ2-4; 7 nucleotides align to TRBD2. With V trimmed by 0 bases and J by 3 bases, 20 bases remained unmatched. CDR3 length: 21 residues. The germline gives CDR1 LGHDT, CDR2 YNNKEL (reference sequence). CDR3 DNA sequence: TGTGCCAGCAGCCAAGAAAACCTCTTCGGGACTACCGGAACCATCAAAAACATTCAGTACTTC. Residues: CASSQENLFGTTGTIKNIQYF.

V usage is TRBV5-6 and J usage is TRBJ2-1; tentatively, D is TRBD1 (6 bases). Trimming took off 4 bases at V and 12 bases at J, with 17 bases between the two ends. The germline V gene has CDR1 SGHDT and CDR2 YYEEEE. This CDR3 region has 13 residues. In DNA, the CDR3 is TGTGCCAGCAGCGCACCCATGGGCAGGGGGCAGTTCTTC. Its protein product is CASSAPMGRGQFF.

This rearrangement joins TRBV25-1 to TRBJ1-1; D possibly corresponds to TRBD1 (5 bases). Germline lookup yields CDR1 MGHDK and CDR2 SYGVNS. The CDR3 loop spans 15 amino acids. Deletions cut 2 bases from V and 0 bases from J, with 10 bases between. Here the CDR3 reads CASSEHGALNTEAFF. The CDR3 bases are TGTGCCAGCAGTGAACATGGGGCCCTGAACACTGAAGCTTTCTTT.

This sequence joins TRBV5-4 and TRBJ1-2; 7 nucleotides align to TRBD1. The germline CDR1 and CDR2 sequences are SGHNT and YYREEE (reference sequence). V gave up 2 bases and J gave up 4 bases; unmatched junction bases: 8. This CDR3 region has 15 residues. CDR3 sequence reads: CASSLPTGAGYGYTF. CDR3 nucleotide sequence: TGTGCCAGCAGCTTACCCACAGGGGCTGGCTATGGCTACACCTTC.

The rearrangement joins TRBV9 to TRBJ2-2; TRBD2 aligns across 10 bases. This CDR3 region has 16 residues. The junction had 3 bases not matched to a gene; V was cut back by 0 bases and J by 4 bases. Germline CDR1 is SGDLS and CDR2 is YYNGEE. The CDR3: CASSVASSGGTGELFF. The DNA for the CDR3 is TGTGCCAGCAGCGTAGCTTCTAGCGGGGGCACCGGGGAGCTGTTTTTT.

This chain uses TRBV25-1 with TRBJ2-5; TRBD2 aligns across 8 bases. V was clipped by 1 base and J by 7 bases; unmatched bases: 2. The CDR3 is made up of 13 amino acids. Germline lookup yields CDR1 MGHDK and CDR2 SYGVNS. The CDR3, as DNA: TGTGCCAGCAGTGAATCGGGAGGGGTGACCCAGTACTTC. This codes for CASSESGGVTQYF. Drawing the rest from reference TRBV25-1 and TRBJ2-5, the complete variable domain is EADIYQTPRYLVIGTGKKITLECSQTMGHDKMYWYQQDPGMELHLIHYSYGVNSTEKGDLSSESTVSRIRTEHFPLTLESARPSHTSQYLCASSESGGVTQYFGPGTRLLVL.

This clone was recorded only once. The chain couples TRBV3-1 (or the pseudogene TRBV3-2) to TRBJ1-2; no definite D call. Trimming pared 1 base from V and 3 bases from J, leaving 9 bases between. CDR3 length equals 14 residues. The germline V gene encodes CDR1 LGHDT and CDR2 YNNKEL (reference sequence). The CDR3 nucleotides are TGTGCCAGCAGCCAAGGGCCCCGGGACTATGGCTACACCTTC. This encodes CASSQGPRDYGYTF.

The chain couples TRBV7-3 to TRBJ1-1; D is perhaps TRBD1 (5 bases). This CDR3 comprises 16 residues. Germline values: CDR1 SGHTA, CDR2 FQGTGA. The V end lost 0 bases, the J end lost 2 bases, and 13 bases lay between the germline ends. This CDR3 is CASSLTSGGTNTEAFF. As DNA, the CDR3 is TGTGCCAGCAGCTTAACGTCCGGAGGGACCAACACTGAAGCTTTCTTT.

In its sample, this clone was seen a few times. The chain is built from TRBV11-3 and TRBJ2-1; perhaps TRBD2 as D (7 bases). Trimming stripped 3 bases from V and 5 bases from J, with 14 bases between. CDR1 and CDR2 from the germline V gene are SGHNT and YENEEA. The CDR3 length is 15 residues. CDR3 coding DNA: TGTGCCAGCAGCTTCGCCCAGCGGGACAACAATGAGCAGTTCTTC. This codes for CASSFAQRDNNEQFF.

The genes are TRBV3-1 (or the pseudogene TRBV3-2) and TRBJ2-2, with TRBD2 matching over 8 bases. After removal of 1 base from V and 5 bases from J, the junction contained 6 bases not matched to a gene. Germline lookup yields CDR1 LGHDT and CDR2 YNNKEL (reference sequence). This CDR3 is built from 16 residues. The chain's CDR3 is CASSQGGGRQTGELFF. The CDR3 DNA is TGTGCCAGCAGCCAAGGGGGCGGGAGGCAGACCGGGGAGCTGTTTTTT.

This clone was observed a few times. The V call is TRBV7-2, the J call TRBJ1-1; D not resolved. The CDR3 consists of 16 residues. Deletions cut 5 bases from V and 1 base from J, with 17 bases between. Germline CDR1 reads SGHTA; CDR2 reads FQGNSA. This CDR3 reads CASSQGPTAANTEAFF. CDR3 DNA sequence: TGTGCCAGCAGCCAAGGGCCCACAGCGGCGAACACTGAAGCTTTCTTT.